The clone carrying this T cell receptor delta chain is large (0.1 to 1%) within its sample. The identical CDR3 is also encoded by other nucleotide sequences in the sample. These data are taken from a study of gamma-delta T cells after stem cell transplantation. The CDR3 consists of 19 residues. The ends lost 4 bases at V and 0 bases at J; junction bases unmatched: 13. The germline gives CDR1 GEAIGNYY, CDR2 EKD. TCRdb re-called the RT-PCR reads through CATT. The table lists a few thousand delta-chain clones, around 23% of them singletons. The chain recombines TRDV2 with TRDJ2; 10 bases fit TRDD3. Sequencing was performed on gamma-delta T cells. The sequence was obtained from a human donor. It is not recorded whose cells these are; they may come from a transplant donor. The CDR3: CACDSVLGDSKALTAQLFF. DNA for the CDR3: TGTGCCTGTGATTCCGTACTGGGGGATTCCAAAGCTTTGACAGCACAACTCTTCTTT.